This TCR beta chain was identified in a study of cytomegalovirus exposure and HLA in healthy donors. On this clone itself: Its target is unknown. Other DNA sequences from this sample encode an identical CDR3 as well.

The V and J ends lost 2 bases and 5 bases respectively, with 6 bases between them. This CDR3 is 11 amino acids long. Germline values: CDR1 DFQATT, CDR2 SNEGSKA (reference sequence). Study results and caveats: Several of the most significant clusters appeared linked to common viral pathogens, based on a later analysis.

Researchers ran the PCR with 60 Vbeta and 13 Jbeta primers. Some clones are missing from TCRdb's copy, which holds only in-frame ones; the method was immunoSEQ multiplex PCR. This table holds about 94,000 clones, 79% found once. Material: PBMCs. The chain has TRBV20-1 and TRBJ1-1, with D possibly matching TRBD1 (6 bases). The TCR was taken from a woman aged 40-49 years in good health and CMV-seronegative. The CDR3 sequence: CSARQGTEAFF. DNA of the CDR3: TGCAGTGCTAGACAGGGGACTGAAGCTTTCTTT.